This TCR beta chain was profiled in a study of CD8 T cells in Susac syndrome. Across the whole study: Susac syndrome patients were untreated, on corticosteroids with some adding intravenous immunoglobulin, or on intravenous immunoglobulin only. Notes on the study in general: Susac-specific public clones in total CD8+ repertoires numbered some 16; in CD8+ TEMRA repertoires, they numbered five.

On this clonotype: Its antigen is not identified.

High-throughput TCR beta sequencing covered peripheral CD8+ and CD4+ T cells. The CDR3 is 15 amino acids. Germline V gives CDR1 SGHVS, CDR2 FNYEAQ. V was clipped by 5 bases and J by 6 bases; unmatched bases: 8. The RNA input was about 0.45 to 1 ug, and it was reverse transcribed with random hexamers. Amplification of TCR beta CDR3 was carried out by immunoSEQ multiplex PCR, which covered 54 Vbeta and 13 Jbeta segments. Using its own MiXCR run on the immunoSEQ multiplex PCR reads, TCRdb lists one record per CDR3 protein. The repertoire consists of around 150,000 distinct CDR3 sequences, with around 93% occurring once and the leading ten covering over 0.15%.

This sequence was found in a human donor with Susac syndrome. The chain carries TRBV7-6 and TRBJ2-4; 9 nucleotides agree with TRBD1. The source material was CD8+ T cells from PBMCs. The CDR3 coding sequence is TGTGCCAGCAGCCCGGGGACAGGGACGTTAAACATTCAGTACTTC. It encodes CASSPGTGTLNIQYF.